The next 9 T cell receptor beta chains were all read from a single sample in a study of blood T cells in healthy people across ages. Combining a sample-barcoded 5' primer with a J-beta primer mix, a second PCR ran for roughly 6 to 12 cycles. TCRdb itself ran the 5' RACE reads through MiXCR, one entry per CDR3 protein. The sample records around 790,000 distinct CDR3 sequences, roughly 44% being singletons. Sequencing was done on a sample of blood. All receptors derive from a man aged 60 to 69 in good health.

The V call is TRBV7-2, the J call TRBJ2-1, with D unresolved. CDR3 length: 15 residues. CDR1 and CDR2 (germline): SGHTA, FQGNSA. Trimming stripped 1 base from V and 3 bases from J, with 10 bases between. CDR3 protein: CASSLEGQHYNEQFF. The DNA of the CDR3 is TGTGCCAGCAGCTTAGAAGGTCAGCACTACAATGAGCAGTTCTTC.

This clonotype has ten or more counts. V is TRBV9 and J is TRBJ2-5; 9 positions match TRBD1. This CDR3 has 13 amino acids. CDR1 and CDR2 (germline): SGDLS, YYNGEE. After removal of 4 bases from V and 5 bases from J, the junction contained 3 bases not matched to a gene. Here the CDR3 reads CASSTGQGETQYF. CDR3 in DNA: TGTGCCAGCAGCACAGGACAGGGGGAGACCCAGTACTTC.

The chain uses TRBV5-6 and TRBJ2-6, with D unresolved. Trimming took 1 base from V and 2 from J, leaving 7 bases between them. CDR1 and CDR2 from the germline V gene are SGHDT and YYEEEE. The CDR3 contains 15 residues. Written as DNA, the CDR3 is TGTGCCAGCAGCTTGTGGGGTCCTGGGGCCAACGTCCTGACTTTC. Encoded protein: CASSLWGPGANVLTF.

This clonotype is a singleton in its sample. The chain joins TRBV30 to TRBJ1-6; TRBD1 aligns across 8 bases. This CDR3 spans 13 amino acids. Unmatched junction bases numbered 6, after V lost 5 bases and J lost 9 bases. Germline V gene data show CDR1 as GTSNPN and CDR2 as SVGIG (reference sequence). CDR3 sequence: CAWETDRGSPLHF. Here the CDR3 DNA reads TGTGCCTGGGAGACAGACAGGGGTTCACCCCTCCACTTT.

This clonotype was counted a few times. The V call is TRBV15, the J call TRBJ1-5; D gene uncertain. There are 15 residues in the CDR3. Germline V lookup: CDR1 LNHNV, CDR2 YYDKDF (reference sequence). Trimming left V 0 bases short and J 3 bases short, with 9 bases between. The CDR3 sequence is CATSRDAGYNQPQHF. CDR3 DNA: TGTGCCACCAGCAGAGATGCGGGGTACAATCAGCCCCAGCATTTT.

V usage is TRBV18 and J usage is TRBJ2-1; D call uncertain. The DNA end is more similar to TRBJ2-7, so the J call may be wrong. CDR1 is KGHSH, CDR2 LQKENI, per germline. The CDR3 totals 14 residues. CDR3 in amino acids: CASSPPVSYNEQYF. CDR3 in DNA: TGTGCCAGCTCACCACCAGTATCCTACAATGAGCAGTACTTC.

This clonotype was counted only a few times. The rearrangement uses TRBV4-3 and TRBJ2-3; a weak D match, TRBD1 (6 bases). Looked up from germline, CDR1 is LGHNA and CDR2 is YSLEER. This CDR3 contains 13 residues. V was clipped by 0 bases and J by 14 bases, with 15 bases between them. In DNA form, the CDR3 reads TGCGCCAGCAGCCAAGATCTGGGGCAGGGGTCGTATTTT. Translation gives CASSQDLGQGSYF.

V usage is TRBV9 and J usage is TRBJ2-3; TRBD2 agrees at 7 bases. The V gene end was trimmed by 0 bases and the J gene end by 4 bases; junction bases not matched to a gene: 11. CDR1 is SGDLS and CDR2 is YYNGEE in the germline V gene. There are 17 residues in the CDR3. CDR3 region: CASSVGRLAGFADTQYF. CDR3 sequence (DNA): TGTGCCAGCAGCGTAGGCCGACTAGCAGGATTCGCAGATACGCAGTATTTT.

This clonotype was detected only a few times. The chain links TRBV5-5 to TRBJ2-5; D unclear. From germline, CDR1 is SGHKS and CDR2 YYEKEE (reference sequence). Trimming took off 4 bases at V and 4 bases at J, with 11 bases between the two ends. The CDR3 sequence is 13 residues long. The DNA for the CDR3 is TGTGCCAGCAGCACGGACCTACGAGAGACCCAGTACTTC. Amino acids: CASSTDLRETQYF.